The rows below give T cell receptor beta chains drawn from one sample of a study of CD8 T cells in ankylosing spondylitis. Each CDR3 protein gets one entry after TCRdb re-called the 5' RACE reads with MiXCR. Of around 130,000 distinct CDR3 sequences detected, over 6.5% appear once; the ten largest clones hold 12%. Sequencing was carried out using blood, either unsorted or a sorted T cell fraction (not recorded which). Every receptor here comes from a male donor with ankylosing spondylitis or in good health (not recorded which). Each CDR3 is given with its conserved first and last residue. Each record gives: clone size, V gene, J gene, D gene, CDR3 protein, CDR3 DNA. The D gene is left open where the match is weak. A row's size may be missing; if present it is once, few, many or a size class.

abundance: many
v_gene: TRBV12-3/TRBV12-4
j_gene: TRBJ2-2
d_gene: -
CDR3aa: CASSYTGELFF
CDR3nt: TGTGCCAGCAGCTACACCGGGGAGCTGTTTTTT

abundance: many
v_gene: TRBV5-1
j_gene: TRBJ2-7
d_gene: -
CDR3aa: CASSLGYYEQYF
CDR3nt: TGCGCCAGCAGCTTGGGCTACTACGAGCAGTACTTC

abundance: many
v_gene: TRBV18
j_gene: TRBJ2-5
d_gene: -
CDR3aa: CASSPGVGQETQYF
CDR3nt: TGTGCCAGCTCACCAGGGGTTGGACAAGAGACCCAGTACTTC

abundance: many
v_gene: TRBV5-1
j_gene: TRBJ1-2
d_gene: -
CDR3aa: CASSLGPDYGYTF
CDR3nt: TGCGCCAGCAGCCTCGGACCGGACTATGGCTACACCTTC

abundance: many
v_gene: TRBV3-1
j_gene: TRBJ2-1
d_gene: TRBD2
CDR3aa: CASSLAGGAYEQFF
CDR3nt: TGTGCCAGCAGCCTAGCGGGAGGGGCATATGAGCAGTTCTTC

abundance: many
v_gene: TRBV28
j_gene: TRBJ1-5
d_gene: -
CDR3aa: CASRPQVYSNQPQHF
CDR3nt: TGTGCCAGCAGACCCCAGGTTTATAGCAATCAGCCCCAGCATTTT

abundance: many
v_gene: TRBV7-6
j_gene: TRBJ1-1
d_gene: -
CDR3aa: CASSLAQATEAFF
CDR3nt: TGTGCCAGCAGCTTAGCCCAAGCCACTGAAGCTTTCTTT

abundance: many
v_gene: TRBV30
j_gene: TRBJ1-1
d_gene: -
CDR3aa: CAWRLLGEGTSMNTEAFF
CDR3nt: TGTGCCTGGAGACTGCTTGGGGAGGGGACTTCCATGAACACTGAAGCTTTCTTT

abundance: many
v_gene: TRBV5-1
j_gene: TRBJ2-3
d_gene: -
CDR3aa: CASSGRGSTDTQYF
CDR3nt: TGCGCCAGCAGCGGGCGGGGCAGCACAGATACGCAGTATTTT

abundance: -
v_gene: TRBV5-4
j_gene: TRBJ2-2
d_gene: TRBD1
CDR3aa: CASRLTQGDAGELFF
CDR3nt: TGTGCCAGCAGACTGACACAGGGGGATGCCGGGGAGCTGTTTTTT